The source of this TCR beta chain is a study of control samples from healthy donors and cancer patients. There are 16 residues in the CDR3. V shed 2 bases, J shed 0 bases, and the junction held 2 bases outside the gene matches. CDR1 and CDR2 from the germline V gene are SGHDT and YYEEEE. TCRdb's table, derived via immunoSEQ multiplex PCR, lists solely in-frame clones and lacks some. This sample has some 79,000 clones; approximately 93% occur once, and the top ten carry roughly 1.3%. The rearrangement joins TRBV5-6 to TRBJ2-3; 11 nucleotides line up with TRBD2. This TCR was recovered from a woman between 40 and 50 years old with lung cancer. Sequencing input: PBMCs. This CDR3 is CASSFRTSGSTDTQYF. CDR3 bases: TGTGCCAGCAGCTTCCGGACTAGCGGGAGCACAGATACGCAGTATTTT.